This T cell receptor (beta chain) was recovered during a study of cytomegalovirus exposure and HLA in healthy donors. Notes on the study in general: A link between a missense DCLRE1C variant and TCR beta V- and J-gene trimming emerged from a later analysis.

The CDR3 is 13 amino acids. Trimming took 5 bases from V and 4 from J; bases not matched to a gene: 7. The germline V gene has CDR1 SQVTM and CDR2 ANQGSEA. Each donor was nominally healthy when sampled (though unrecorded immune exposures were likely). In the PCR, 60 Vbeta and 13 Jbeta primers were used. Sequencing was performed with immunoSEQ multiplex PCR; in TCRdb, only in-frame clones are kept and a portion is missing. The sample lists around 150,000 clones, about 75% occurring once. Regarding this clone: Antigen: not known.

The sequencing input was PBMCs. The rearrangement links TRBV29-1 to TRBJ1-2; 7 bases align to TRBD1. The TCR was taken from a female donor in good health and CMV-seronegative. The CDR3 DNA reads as TGCAGCGTTATCCGGGACAGTTCCTATGGCTACACCTTC. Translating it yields CSVIRDSSYGYTF. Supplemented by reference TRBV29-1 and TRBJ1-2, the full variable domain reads SAVISQKPSRDICQRGTSLTIQCQVDSQVTMMFWYRQQPGQSLTLIATANQGSEATYESGFVIDKFPISRPNLTFSTLTVSNMSPEDSSIYLCSVIRDSSYGYTFGSGTRLTVV.